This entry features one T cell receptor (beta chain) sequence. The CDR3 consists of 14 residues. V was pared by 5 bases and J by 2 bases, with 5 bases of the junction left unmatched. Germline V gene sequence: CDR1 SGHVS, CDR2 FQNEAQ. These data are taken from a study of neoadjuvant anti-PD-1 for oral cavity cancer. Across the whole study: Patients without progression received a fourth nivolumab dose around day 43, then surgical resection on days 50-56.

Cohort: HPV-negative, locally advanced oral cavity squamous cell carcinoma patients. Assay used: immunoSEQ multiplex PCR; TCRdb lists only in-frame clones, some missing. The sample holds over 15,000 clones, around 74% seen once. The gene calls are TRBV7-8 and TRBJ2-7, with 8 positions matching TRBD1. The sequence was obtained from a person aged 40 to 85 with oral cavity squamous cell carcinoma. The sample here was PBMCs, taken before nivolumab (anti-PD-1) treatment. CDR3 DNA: TGTGCCAGCAGCCCACAGGGGGACCCCTACGAGCAGTACTTC. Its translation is CASSPQGDPYEQYF.